This is a list of T cell receptor beta chains from one sample in a study of cytotoxic CD8 clonotypes in ibrutinib-treated CLL. Generated by immunoSEQ multiplex PCR, the TCRdb table keeps only in-frame clones and is missing some. The sample lists a few thousand clones, around 68% occurring once. Sequencing was performed on PBMCs, taken before ibrutinib treatment. The receptors derive from a human donor with chronic lymphocytic leukemia. Each CDR3 is given with its conserved first and last residue. D genes are given only for firm matches.

v_gene: TRBV27
d_gene: TRBD2
j_gene: TRBJ2-3
CDR3aa: CASRLAGGPDTQYF

v_gene: TRBV7-3
d_gene: -
j_gene: TRBJ2-7
CDR3aa: CASSFQGSPLDEQYF

v_gene: TRBV27
d_gene: TRBD1
j_gene: TRBJ2-7
CDR3aa: CASSLTGGYGSYEQYF

v_gene: TRBV7-9
d_gene: -
j_gene: TRBJ2-5
CDR3aa: CASSLAIAQETQYF

v_gene: TRBV6-6
d_gene: -
j_gene: TRBJ1-5
CDR3aa: CASSYSAGGAQPQHF

v_gene: TRBV10-3
d_gene: -
j_gene: TRBJ1-1
CDR3aa: CAISESVQGNTEAFF

v_gene: TRBV5-5
d_gene: -
j_gene: TRBJ1-3
CDR3aa: CASSLARGVTGNTIYF

v_gene: TRBV5-5
d_gene: -
j_gene: TRBJ2-6
CDR3aa: CASSLFLAPSSGANVLTF

v_gene: TRBV4-1
d_gene: TRBD2
j_gene: TRBJ2-2
CDR3aa: CASSQLAGGLGGELFF

v_gene: TRBV15
d_gene: -
j_gene: TRBJ1-5
CDR3aa: CATSKQQGTVQPQHF

v_gene: TRBV2
d_gene: TRBD2
j_gene: TRBJ2-1
CDR3aa: CASSDSWEGNEQFF

v_gene: TRBV5-4
d_gene: TRBD1
j_gene: TRBJ2-7
CDR3aa: CASSKDRVYEQYF

v_gene: TRBV12-5
d_gene: -
j_gene: TRBJ2-1
CDR3aa: CASGLDLSFPYNEQFF

v_gene: TRBV27
d_gene: TRBD1
j_gene: TRBJ2-3
CDR3aa: CASSARDSDTQYF

v_gene: TRBV13
d_gene: -
j_gene: TRBJ2-7
CDR3aa: CASSLPFYEQYF

v_gene: TRBV19
d_gene: TRBD2
j_gene: TRBJ2-5
CDR3aa: CASSIASGGTETQYF

v_gene: TRBV29-1
d_gene: -
j_gene: TRBJ1-3
CDR3aa: CSVETDGNTIYF

v_gene: TRBV10-3
d_gene: TRBD2
j_gene: TRBJ2-3
CDR3aa: CAISESTSGAFTDTQYF

v_gene: TRBV5-8
d_gene: TRBD1
j_gene: TRBJ2-1
CDR3aa: CASSTGGYGTGNEQFF

v_gene: TRBV5-6
d_gene: -
j_gene: TRBJ2-1
CDR3aa: CASSPLTRPQIMENEQFF

v_gene: TRBV20-1
d_gene: -
j_gene: TRBJ1-1
CDR3aa: CSARPGPQAFF

v_gene: TRBV5-4
d_gene: -
j_gene: TRBJ2-7
CDR3aa: CASSKGSSYEQYF

v_gene: TRBV6-5
d_gene: -
j_gene: TRBJ1-1
CDR3aa: CASSYSIFRVSFF

v_gene: TRBV5-1
d_gene: -
j_gene: TRBJ1-1
CDR3aa: CASSLPALNTEAFF